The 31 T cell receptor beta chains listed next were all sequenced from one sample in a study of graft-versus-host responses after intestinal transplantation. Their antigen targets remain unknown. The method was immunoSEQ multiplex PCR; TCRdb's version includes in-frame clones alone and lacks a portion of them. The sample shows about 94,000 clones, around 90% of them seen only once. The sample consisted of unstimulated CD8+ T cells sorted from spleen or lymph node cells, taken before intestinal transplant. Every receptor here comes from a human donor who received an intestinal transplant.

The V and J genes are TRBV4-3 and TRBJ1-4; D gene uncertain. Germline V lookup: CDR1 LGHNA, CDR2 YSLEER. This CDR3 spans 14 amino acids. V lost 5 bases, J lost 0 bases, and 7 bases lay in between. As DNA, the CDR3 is TGCGCCAGCAGCGAGAGAGCAACTAATGAAAAACTGTTTTTT. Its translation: CASSERATNEKLFF.

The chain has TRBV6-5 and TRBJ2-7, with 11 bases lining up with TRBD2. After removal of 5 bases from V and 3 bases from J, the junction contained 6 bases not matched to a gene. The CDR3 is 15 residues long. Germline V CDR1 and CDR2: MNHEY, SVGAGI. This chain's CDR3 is CASSPGTSGSYEQYF. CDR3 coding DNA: TGTGCCAGCAGTCCCGGGACTAGCGGTAGCTACGAGCAGTACTTC.

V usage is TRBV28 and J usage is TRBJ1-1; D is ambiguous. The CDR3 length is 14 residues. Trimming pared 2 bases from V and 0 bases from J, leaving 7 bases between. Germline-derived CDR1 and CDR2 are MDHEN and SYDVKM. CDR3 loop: CASSLGQLNTEAFF. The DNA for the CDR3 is TGTGCCAGCAGTTTAGGGCAGCTGAACACTGAAGCTTTCTTT.

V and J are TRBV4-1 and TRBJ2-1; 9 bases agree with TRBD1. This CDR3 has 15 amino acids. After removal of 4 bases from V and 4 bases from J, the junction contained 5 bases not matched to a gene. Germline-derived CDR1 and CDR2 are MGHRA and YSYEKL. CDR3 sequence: CASSPRQGVYNEQFF. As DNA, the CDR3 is TGCGCCAGCAGCCCCAGACAGGGGGTTTACAATGAGCAGTTCTTC.

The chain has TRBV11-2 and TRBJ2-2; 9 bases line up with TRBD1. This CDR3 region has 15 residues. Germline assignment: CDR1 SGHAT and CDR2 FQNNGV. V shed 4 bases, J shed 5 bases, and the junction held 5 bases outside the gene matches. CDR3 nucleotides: TGTGCCAGCAGCTCCCGGGACAGGGCAACCGGGGAGCTGTTTTTT. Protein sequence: CASSSRDRATGELFF.

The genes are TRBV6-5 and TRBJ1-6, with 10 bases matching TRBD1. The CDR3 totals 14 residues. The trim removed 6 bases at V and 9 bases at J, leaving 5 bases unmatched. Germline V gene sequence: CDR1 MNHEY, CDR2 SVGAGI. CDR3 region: CASRPGQGISPLHF. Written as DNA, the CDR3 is TGTGCCAGCAGACCGGGACAGGGGATTTCACCCCTCCACTTT.

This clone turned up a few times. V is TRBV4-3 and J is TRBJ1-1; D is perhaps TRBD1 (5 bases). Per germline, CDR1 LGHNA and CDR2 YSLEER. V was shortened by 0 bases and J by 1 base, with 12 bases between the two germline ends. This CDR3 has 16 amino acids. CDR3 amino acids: CASSQDGRGGNTEAFF. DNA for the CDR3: TGCGCCAGCAGCCAAGATGGGAGGGGAGGGAACACTGAAGCTTTCTTT.

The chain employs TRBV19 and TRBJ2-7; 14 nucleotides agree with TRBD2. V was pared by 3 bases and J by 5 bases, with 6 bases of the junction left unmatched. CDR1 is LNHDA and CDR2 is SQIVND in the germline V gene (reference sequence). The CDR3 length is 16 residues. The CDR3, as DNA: TGTGCCAGTAGTATTTCGGGACTAGCGGGAGTCCACGAGCAGTACTTC. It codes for CASSISGLAGVHEQYF.

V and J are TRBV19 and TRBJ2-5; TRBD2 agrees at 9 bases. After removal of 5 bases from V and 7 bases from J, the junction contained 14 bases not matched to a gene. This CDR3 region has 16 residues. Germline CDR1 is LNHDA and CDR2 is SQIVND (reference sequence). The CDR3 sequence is CASSPTTGTSRRTQYF. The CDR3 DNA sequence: TGTGCCAGTAGTCCTACCACCGGGACTAGCCGAAGGACCCAGTACTTC.

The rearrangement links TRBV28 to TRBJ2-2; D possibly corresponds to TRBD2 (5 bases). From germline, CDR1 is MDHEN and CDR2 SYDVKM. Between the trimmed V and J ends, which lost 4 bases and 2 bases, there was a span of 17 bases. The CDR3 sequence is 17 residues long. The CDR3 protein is CASSYQLERTNTGELFF. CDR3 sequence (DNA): TGTGCCAGCAGTTATCAGCTGGAGCGGACTAACACCGGGGAGCTGTTTTTT.

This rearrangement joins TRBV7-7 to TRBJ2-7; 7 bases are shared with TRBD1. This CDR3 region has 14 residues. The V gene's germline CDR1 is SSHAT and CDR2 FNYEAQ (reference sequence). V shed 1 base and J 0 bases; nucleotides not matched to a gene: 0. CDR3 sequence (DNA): TGTGCCAGCAGCTTAGGGACAGGCTCCTACGAGCAGTACTTC. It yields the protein CASSLGTGSYEQYF.

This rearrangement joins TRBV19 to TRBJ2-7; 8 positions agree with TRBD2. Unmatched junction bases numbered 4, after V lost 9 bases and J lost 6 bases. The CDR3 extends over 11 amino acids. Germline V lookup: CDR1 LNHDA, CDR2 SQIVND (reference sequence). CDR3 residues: CASRGGREQYF. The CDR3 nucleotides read TGTGCCAGCCGCGGGGGGCGCGAGCAGTACTTC. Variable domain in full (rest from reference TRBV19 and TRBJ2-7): DGGITQSPKYLFRKEGQNVTLSCEQNLNHDAMYWYRQDPGQGLRLIYYSQIVNDFQKGDIAEGYSVSREKKESFPLTVTSAQKNPTAFYLCASRGGREQYFGPGTRLTVT.

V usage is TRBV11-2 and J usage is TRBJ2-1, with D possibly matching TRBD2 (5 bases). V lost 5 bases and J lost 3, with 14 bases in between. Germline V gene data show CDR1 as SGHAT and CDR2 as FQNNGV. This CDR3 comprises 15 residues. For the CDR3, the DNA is TGTGCCAGCAGCCCACACTTCCGGGACTACAATGAGCAGTTCTTC. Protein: CASSPHFRDYNEQFF.

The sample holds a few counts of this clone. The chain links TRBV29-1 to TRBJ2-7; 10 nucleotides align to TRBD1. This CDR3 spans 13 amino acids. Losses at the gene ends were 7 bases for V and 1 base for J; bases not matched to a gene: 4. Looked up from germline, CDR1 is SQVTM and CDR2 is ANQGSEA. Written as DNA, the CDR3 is TGCAGCGCAGGACAGGGGGGTTCCTACGAGCAGTACTTC. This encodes CSAGQGGSYEQYF.

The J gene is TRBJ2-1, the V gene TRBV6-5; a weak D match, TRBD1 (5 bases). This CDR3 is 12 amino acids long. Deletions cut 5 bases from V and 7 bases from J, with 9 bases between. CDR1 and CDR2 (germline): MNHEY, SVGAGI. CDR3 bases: TGTGCCAGCAGTCCCCAGGGAAATGAGCAGTTCTTC. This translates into CASSPQGNEQFF.

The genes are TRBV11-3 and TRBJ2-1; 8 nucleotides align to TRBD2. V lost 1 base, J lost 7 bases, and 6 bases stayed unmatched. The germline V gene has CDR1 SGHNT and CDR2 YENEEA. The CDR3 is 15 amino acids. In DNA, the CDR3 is TGTGCCAGCAGCTTAGCGGGAGGGCCATATAATGAGCAGTTCTTC. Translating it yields CASSLAGGPYNEQFF.

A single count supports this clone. CDR3 in amino acids: CASSSGGSSYNEQFF. The CDR3 DNA reads TGTGCCAGCAGCTCTGGAGGGAGCTCCTACAATGAGCAGTTCTTC. The chain joins TRBV7-9 to TRBJ2-1; a weak D match, TRBD2 (6 bases). The V gene's germline CDR1 is SEHNR and CDR2 FQNEAQ (reference sequence). V was cut by 4 bases and J by 0 bases, with 10 bases left in between. This CDR3 spans 15 amino acids.

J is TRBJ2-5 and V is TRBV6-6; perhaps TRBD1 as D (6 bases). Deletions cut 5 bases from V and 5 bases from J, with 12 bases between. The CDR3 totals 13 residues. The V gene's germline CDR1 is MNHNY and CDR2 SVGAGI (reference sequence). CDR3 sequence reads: CASSRNTGETQYF. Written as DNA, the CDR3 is TGTGCCAGCAGTCGAAACACAGGGGAGACCCAGTACTTC.

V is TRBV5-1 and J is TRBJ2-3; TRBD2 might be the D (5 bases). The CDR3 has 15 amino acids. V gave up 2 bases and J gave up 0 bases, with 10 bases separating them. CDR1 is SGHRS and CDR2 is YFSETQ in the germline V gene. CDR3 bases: TGCGCCAGCAGCTTCGGGGTTTCAAGCACAGATACGCAGTATTTT. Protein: CASSFGVSSTDTQYF.

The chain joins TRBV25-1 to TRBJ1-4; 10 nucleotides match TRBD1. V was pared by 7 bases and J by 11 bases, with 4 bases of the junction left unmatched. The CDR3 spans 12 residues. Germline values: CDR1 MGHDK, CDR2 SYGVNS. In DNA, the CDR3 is TGTGCCAGCACCTCGGGACAGGGGAAACTGTTTTTT. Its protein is CASTSGQGKLFF.

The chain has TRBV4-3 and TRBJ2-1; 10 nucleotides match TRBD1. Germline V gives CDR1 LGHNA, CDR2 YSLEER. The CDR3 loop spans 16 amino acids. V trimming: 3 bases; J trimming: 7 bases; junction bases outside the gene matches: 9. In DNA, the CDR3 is TGCGCCAGCAGCCAGGTGCATCTGGGACAGGGGAATGAGCAGTTCTTC. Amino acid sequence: CASSQVHLGQGNEQFF.

Written as DNA, the CDR3 is TGTGCCAGCAGCTCGCTAAAGCACTTGAGCACAGATACGCAGTATTTT. As protein: CASSSLKHLSTDTQYF. The gene calls are TRBV11-2 and TRBJ2-3; D is uncertain. CDR3 length equals 16 residues. Between the trimmed V and J ends, which lost 4 bases and 0 bases, there was a span of 14 bases. CDR1 and CDR2 (germline): SGHAT, FQNNGV.

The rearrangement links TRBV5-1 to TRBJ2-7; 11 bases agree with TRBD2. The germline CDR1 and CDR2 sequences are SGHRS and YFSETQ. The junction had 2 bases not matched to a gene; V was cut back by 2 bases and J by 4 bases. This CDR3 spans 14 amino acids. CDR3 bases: TGCGCCAGCAGCTTTGGGACTAGCGGATACGAGCAGTACTTC. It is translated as CASSFGTSGYEQYF.

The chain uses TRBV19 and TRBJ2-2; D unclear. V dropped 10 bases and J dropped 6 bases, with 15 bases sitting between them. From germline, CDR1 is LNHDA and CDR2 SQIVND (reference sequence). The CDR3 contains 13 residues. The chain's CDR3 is CAIQVARSGELFF. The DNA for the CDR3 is TGTGCCATCCAAGTGGCAAGATCCGGGGAGCTGTTTTTT.

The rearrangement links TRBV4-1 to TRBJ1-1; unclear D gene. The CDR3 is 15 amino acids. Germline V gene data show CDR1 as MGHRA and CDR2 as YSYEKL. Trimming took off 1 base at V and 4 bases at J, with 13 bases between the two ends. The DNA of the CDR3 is TGCGCCAGCAGCCAAGCATCCGAGGGTAGCACTGAAGCTTTCTTT. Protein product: CASSQASEGSTEAFF.

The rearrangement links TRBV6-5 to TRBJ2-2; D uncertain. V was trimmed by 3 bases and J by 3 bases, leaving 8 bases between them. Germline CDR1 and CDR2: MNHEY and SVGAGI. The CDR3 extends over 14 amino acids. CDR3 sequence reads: CASSYKRDTGELFF. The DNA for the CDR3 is TGTGCCAGCAGTTATAAACGGGACACCGGGGAGCTGTTTTTT.

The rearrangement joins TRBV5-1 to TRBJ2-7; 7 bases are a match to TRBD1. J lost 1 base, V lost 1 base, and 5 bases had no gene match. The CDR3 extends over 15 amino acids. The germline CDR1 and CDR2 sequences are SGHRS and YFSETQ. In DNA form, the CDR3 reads TGCGCCAGCAGCTTGTTCGGGGACAGTTCCTACGAGCAGTACTTC. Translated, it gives CASSLFGDSSYEQYF.

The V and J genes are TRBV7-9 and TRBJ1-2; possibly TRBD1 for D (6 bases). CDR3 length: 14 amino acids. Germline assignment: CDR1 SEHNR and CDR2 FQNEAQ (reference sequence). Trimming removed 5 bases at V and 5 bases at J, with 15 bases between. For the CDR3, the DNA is TGTGCCAGCAGCGGGGGTGGACAGCCATATGGCTACACCTTC. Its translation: CASSGGGQPYGYTF. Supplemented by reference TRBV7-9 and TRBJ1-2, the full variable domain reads DTGVSQNPRHKITKRGQNVTFRCDPISEHNRLYWYRQTLGQGPEFLTYFQNEAQLEKSRLLSDRFSAERPKGSFSTLEIQRTEQGDSAMYLCASSGGGQPYGYTFGSGTRLTVV.

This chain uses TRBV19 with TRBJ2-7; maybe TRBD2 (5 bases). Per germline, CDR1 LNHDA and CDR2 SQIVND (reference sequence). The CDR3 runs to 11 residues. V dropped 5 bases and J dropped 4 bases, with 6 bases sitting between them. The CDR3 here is CASSGGYEQYF. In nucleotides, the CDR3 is TGTGCCAGTAGTGGCGGGTACGAGCAGTACTTC.

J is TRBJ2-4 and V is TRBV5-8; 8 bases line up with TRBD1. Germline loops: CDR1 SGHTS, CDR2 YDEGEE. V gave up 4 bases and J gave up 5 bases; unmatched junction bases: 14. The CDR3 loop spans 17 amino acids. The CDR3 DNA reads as TGTGCCAGCAGCCGCCCAGGGGGCGGGTATCCCCAAAACATTCAGTACTTC. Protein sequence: CASSRPGGGYPQNIQYF.

The CDR3 sequence: CASSQVSSYEQYF. The CDR3 DNA follows: TGCGCCAGCAGCCAAGTGAGCTCCTACGAGCAGTACTTC. The V call is TRBV4-1, the J call TRBJ2-7; no reliable D call. The CDR3 loop spans 13 amino acids. With 1 base removed from V and 0 bases from J, the gap between germline ends came to 4 bases. CDR1 and CDR2 (germline): MGHRA, YSYEKL.